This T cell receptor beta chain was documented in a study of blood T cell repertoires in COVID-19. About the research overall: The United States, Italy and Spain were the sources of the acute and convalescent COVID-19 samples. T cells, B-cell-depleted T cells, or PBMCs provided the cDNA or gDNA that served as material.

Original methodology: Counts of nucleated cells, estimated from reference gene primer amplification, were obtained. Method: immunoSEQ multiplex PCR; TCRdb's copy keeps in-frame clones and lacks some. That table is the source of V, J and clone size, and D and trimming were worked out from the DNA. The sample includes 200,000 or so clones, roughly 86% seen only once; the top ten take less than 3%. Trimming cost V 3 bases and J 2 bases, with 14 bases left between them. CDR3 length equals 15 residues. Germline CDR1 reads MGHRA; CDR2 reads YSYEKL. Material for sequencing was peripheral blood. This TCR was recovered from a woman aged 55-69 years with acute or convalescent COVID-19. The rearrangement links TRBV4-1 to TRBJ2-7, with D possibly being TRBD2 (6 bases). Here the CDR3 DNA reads TGCGCCAGCAGCCACCCGGGACTGAAGGCCTACGAGCAGTACTTC. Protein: CASSHPGLKAYEQYF.